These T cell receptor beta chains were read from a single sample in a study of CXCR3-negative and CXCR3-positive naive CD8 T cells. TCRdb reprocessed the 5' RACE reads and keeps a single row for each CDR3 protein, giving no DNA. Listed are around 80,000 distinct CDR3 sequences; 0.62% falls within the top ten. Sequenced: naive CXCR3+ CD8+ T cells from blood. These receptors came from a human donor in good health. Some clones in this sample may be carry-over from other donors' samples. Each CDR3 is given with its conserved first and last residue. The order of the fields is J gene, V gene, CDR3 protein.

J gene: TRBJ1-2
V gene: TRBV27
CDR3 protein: CASSPQWDLFNYGYTF

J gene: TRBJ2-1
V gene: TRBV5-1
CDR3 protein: CASSLGSGGEQFF

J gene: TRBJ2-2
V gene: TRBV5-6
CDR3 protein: CASSLEIEGELFF

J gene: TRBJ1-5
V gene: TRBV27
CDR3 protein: CASREGSNQPQHF

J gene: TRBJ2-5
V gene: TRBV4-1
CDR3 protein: CASSQESSGGEETQYF

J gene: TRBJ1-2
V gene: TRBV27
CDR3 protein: CASRLNQGGYGYTF

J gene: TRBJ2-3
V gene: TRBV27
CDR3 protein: CASSFGPGSFQGDTQYF

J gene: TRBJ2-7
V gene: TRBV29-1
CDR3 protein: CSVEVYKDRFYEQYF

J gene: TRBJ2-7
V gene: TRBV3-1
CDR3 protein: CASSYTGGPSDEQYF

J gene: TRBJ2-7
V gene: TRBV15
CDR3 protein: CATSRPFSSGSYEQYF

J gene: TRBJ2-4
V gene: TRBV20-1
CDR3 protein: CSARHDYGTKDIQYF

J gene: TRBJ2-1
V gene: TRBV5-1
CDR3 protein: CASSWAGNEQFF

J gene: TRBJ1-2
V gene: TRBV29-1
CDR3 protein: CSAPIWTESTRPGYTF

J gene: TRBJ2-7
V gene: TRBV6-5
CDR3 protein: CASSSGDTPYEQYF

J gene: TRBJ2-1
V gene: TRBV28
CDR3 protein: CASSPDSNNEQFF

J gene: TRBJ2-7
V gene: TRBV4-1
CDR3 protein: CASSQVSETYEQYF

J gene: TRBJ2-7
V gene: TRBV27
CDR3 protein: CASSETSGRGYEQYF

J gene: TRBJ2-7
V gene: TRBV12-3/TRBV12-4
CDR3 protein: CASTPSDRSFVYEQYF

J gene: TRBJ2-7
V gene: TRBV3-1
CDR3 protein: CASSLRAGQGRYEQYF

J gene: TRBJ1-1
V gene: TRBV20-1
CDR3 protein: CSARPYGTADTTNTEAFF

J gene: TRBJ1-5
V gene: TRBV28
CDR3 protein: CASSWSDQPQHF

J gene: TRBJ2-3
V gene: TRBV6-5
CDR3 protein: CASSYYGTQYF

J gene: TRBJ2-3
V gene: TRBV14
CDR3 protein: CASGTPTSTDTQYF

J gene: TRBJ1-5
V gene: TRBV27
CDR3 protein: CASSLPGTLEGNQPQHF

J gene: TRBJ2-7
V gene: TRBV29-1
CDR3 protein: CSVVPEITGTPYEQYF

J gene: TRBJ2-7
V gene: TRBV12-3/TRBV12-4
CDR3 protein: CASSPTGIEQYF

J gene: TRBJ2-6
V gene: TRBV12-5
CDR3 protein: CASGPDRALSGANVLTF

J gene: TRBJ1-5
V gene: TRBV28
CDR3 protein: CASSKMHPNWDQPQHF

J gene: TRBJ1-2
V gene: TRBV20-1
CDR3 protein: CSPIDPPEDTF

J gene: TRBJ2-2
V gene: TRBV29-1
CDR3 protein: CSVETQGPGELFF

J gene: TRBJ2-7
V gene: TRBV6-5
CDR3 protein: CASGEGTYEQYF

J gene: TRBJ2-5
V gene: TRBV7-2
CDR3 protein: CASSSSGTRGEETQYF

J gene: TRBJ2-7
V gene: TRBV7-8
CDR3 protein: CACSGRGASYEQYF

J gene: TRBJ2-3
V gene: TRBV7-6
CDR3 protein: CASSPGGGLGTDTQYF

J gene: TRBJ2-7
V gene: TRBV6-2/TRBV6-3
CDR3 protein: CASSYGSATTYEQYF

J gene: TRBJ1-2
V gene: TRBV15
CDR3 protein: CATSRDKDSLGYTF

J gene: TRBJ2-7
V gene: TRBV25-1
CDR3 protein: CASSDRQGRYEQYF

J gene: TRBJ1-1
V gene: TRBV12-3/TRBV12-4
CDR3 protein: CASSLGPWTEAFF

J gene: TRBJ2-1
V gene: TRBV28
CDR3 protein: CASSLVGGPVEQFF

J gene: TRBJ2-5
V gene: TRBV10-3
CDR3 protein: CAISGREGYEETQYF

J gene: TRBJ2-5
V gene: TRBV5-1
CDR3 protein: CASSFGQGRGETQYF

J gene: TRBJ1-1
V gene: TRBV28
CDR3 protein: CASSWTGVSTEAFF

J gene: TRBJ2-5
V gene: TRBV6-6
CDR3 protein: CASSITQKETQYF

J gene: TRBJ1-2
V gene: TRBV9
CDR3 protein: CASSVGDSNYGYTF

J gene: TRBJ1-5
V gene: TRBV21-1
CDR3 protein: CASSKEPWSRPQHF

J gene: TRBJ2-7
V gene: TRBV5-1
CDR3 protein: CASSETDGVPYEQYF

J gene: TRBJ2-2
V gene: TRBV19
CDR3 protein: CASSMGDRGSGELFF

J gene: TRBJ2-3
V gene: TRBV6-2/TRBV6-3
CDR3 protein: CASSFSGPGTDTQYF

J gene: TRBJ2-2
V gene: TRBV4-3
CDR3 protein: CASSQGVSGAGRNTGELFF

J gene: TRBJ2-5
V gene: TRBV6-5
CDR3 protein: CASSYGGLQETQYF

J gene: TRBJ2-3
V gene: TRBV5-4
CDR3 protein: CASSLEGVADTQYF

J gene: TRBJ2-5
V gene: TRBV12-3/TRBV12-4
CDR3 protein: CASSPEYSPGETQYF

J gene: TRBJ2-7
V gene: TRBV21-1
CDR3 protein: CASSNRSYEQYF

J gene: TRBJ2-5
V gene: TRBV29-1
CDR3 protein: CSVEGGEEPQETQYF

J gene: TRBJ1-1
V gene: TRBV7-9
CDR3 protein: CASSERKTEAFF

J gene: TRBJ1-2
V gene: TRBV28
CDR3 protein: CASSPPVRSGYTF

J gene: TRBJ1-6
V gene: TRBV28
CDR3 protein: CASSLDKASSYNSPLHF

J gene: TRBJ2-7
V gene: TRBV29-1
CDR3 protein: CSVSSGGDYEQYF